Listed here is a single T cell receptor beta chain. This clone was seen a few times. It lacks a known antigen. No clone much larger than this one lies a single base away; base qualities are absent. The sample originates from a study of beta chain features in type 1 diabetes (dated by TCRdb to between 2017 and 2018). Study-wide context: No differences in mean age, gender distribution, total cell number or subset yield were found between patients and healthy donors. A total of approximately 99,000,000 sorted cells were examined across all samples, and RNA yield correlated strongly with the number of cells per subset. The study compared TCRB repertoires of sorted circulating CD4+ T cell subsets between recently diagnosed type 1 diabetes patients and matched healthy donors. Regulatory and stem cell-like memory subsets were isolated from only 8 patients and roughly eight healthy donors, whereas naive and central memory subsets came from all 30 or so donors. The paper as a whole reports these results and caveats: In all four CD4+ subsets, TCRB CDR3 length was moderately but significantly shorter in type 1 diabetes patients. Shorter templates might be favored by PCR, yet because patient and control samples were amplified and corrected together, any such skew would affect both groups equally. Because cDNA rather than genomic DNA was sequenced, highly expressing activated cells could have been over-represented, although no difference in activation and CD3 levels was found between groups. Because small numbers of individuals were included in the HLA sub-analyses, any influence of HLA type on TCRB rearrangement was left unresolved. At VDJ recombination sites, type 1 diabetes patients had fewer insertions and more deleted nucleotides, which implies abnormalities in thymic rearrangement. Naive, central memory and regulatory TCRB repertoires appeared to be more alike among patients than among healthy donors.

The entire isolated RNA was reverse transcribed using the High Capacity cDNA Reverse Transcription Kit, and thus expressed TCRB transcripts were sequenced. Deep immunoSEQ sequencing was applied to naive, central memory and regulatory T cell samples, giving an average of around 4 million total reads per sample. After sorted cells were lysed in RLT buffer, RNA was extracted with DNase-treated RNeasy Micro or Mini kits, with the choice depending on cell number. To prevent cross-contamination, each cell subset was processed individually, whereas patient and healthy donor samples were processed jointly. TCRB sequences were amplified from cDNA with the immunoSEQ multiplex PCR, producing 87-bp fragments spanning the CDR3 region. The amplicons were sequenced using the Illumina HiSeq platform. The original methods were these. PCR bias was corrected computationally using synthetic template baselines, and reads within Hamming distance 2 were collapsed, with unmergeable singletons discarded. Reads were aligned against IMGT to assign V, D and J genes, CDR3 length and insertions or deletions at six rearrangement sites. Clonotype counts were normalized to sorted cell number within each subset before computing true diversity and Gini coefficients with the tcR R package. Repertoire sharing was quantified using the overlap coefficient calculated on TCRB nucleotide sequences. As stored in TCRdb, this immuneACCESS dataset retains in-frame rearrangements with V and J assigned. A fraction of the clones does not appear; measured against another copy, unresolved V genes explain less than half of the discrepancy, and the remainder lacks a known reason. V and J calls and clone size are those listed in that table; D and trimming were worked out from the DNA. Here the sample has about 150,000 clones; 10% occur a single time. The leading ten clones occupy around 0.48% of the sample.

Clipping removes 2 bases from V and 3 bases from J, with 6 as the unmatched junction base count. The CDR3 goes from the cysteine to the phenylalanine over 15 residues. Only the CDR3 DNA is retained, 45 bases long and in frame from the first base. Per the germline V gene (reference sequence), SGHNT is the CDR1 and YYREEE is the CDR2. Each donor gave one peripheral blood draw, approximately 110 mL on average, collected into heparinised tubes. A BD FACSAria II was used to sort naive, central memory, regulatory and stem cell-like memory CD4+ T cells with a panel that included CD45RO, CCR7, CD25, CD127, CD95 and CD27. A purity above 95% was achieved for all sorted populations. Right away, PBMCs were isolated by Lymphoprep density gradient centrifugation and were stained directly, with no culture step. So that batch effects would be minimized, each experiment stained and sorted samples in pairs, pairing one healthy donor with one patient.

Sequencing was performed on central memory CD4+ T cells from blood. The origin of this receptor is a man between 25 and 39 years old with type 1 diabetes. In this chain, TRBV5-4 is recombined with TRBJ2-5; TRBD2 matches 8 bases in the middle. CDR3 region: CASSLSGRREETQYF. The DNA is as follows: TGTGCCAGCAGCTTAAGCGGGAGAAGGGAAGAGACCCAGTACTTC.